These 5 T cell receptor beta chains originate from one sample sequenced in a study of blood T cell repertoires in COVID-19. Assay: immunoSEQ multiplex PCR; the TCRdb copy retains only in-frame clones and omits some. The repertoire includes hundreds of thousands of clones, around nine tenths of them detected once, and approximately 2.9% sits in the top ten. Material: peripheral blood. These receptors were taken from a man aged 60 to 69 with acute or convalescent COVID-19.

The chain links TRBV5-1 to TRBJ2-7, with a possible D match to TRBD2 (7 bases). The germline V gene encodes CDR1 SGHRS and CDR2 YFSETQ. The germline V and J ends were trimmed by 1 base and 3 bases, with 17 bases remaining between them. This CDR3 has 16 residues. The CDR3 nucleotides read TGCGCCAGCAGCTTGTCGGGGGGCACCACAATCTACGAGCAGTACTTC. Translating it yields CASSLSGGTTIYEQYF.

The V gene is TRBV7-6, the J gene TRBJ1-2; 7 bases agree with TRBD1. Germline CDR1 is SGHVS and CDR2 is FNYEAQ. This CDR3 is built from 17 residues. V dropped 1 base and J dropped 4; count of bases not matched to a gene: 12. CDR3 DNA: TGTGCCAGCAGCTTAGTGGGACAGTACCCCACCGCCTATGGCTACACCTTC. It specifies CASSLVGQYPTAYGYTF.

CDR3 in DNA: TGCAGTGCTAGAGATTACAGGGGCTACACCTTC. This translates into CSARDYRGYTF. The J gene is TRBJ1-2, the V gene TRBV20-1, with D maybe TRBD1 (5 bases). V lost 0 bases, J lost 8 bases, and 7 bases lay in between. CDR3 length: 11 residues. Germline CDR1 DFQATT, CDR2 SNEGSKA (reference sequence).

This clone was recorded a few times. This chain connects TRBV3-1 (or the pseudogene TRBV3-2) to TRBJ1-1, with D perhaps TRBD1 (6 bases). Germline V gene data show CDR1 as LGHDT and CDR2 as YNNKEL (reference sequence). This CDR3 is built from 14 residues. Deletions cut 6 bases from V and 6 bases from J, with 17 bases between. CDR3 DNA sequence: TGTGCCAGCAGACCACTTACCGGGACACCTGAAGCTTTCTTT. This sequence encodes CASRPLTGTPEAFF.

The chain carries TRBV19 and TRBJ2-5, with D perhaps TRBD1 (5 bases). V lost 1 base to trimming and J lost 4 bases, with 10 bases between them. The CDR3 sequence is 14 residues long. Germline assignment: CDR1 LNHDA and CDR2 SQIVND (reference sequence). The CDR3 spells CASSIGQRRETQYF. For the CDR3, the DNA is TGTGCCAGTAGTATAGGACAGAGGAGAGAGACCCAGTACTTC. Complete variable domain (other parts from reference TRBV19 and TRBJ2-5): DGGITQSPKYLFRKEGQNVTLSCEQNLNHDAMYWYRQDPGQGLRLIYYSQIVNDFQKGDIAEGYSVSREKKESFPLTVTSAQKNPTAFYLCASSIGQRRETQYFGPGTRLLVL.